The clone carrying this T cell receptor beta chain was counted many times. These data are taken from a study of T cells in Graves' hyperthyroidism and ophthalmopathy. Researchers took RNA transcripts and amplified the TCR beta CDR3 regions from them. The HTBI primer set was used in a first-round RT-PCR of the TCR CDR3. TCRdb called the multiplex PCR reads again in MiXCR, with one record for every CDR3 protein. The data show around 520,000 distinct CDR3 sequences, with roughly 24% seen just once and 11% held by the top ten. Trimming left V 4 bases short and J 1 base short, with 5 bases between. This CDR3 comprises 13 residues. From germline, CDR1 is MNHNS and CDR2 SASEGT.

This sequence originates from a woman aged 30 to 39 with Graves' ophthalmopathy. The chain carries TRBV6-1 and TRBJ1-5; D unclear. The sample comprised blood. As DNA, the CDR3 is TGTGCCAGCAGTGGACACAGCAATCAGCCCCAGCATTTT. It is translated as CASSGHSNQPQHF.